This record covers a single T cell receptor (beta chain). Its cognate antigen is unknown. This sample stems from a study of shared clonotypes between healthy human individuals. Turning to the study itself: Ranging from 18 to 49 in age, donors were two women and three men.

Only in-frame clones appear in the TCRdb table, and some are missing; sequencing was by immunoSEQ multiplex PCR. The data show 760,000 or so clones, about 96% seen once. Regarding the study as a whole: Unshared clonotypes carried lower generation probabilities than those common to all four donors.

With V trimmed by 4 bases and J by 7 bases, 8 bases remained unmatched. CDR1 is SGHRS and CDR2 is YFSETQ in the germline V gene. The CDR3 runs to 14 residues. CD45RO-negative cells were positively selected for CCR7, leaving out terminally differentiated effector memory CD45RA+ cells. The source is a young man in good health. The V gene is TRBV5-1, the J gene TRBJ2-7; 10 nucleotides align to TRBD2. Sequenced sample: naive CD8+ T cells sorted from blood. The CDR3 sequence: CASSEGLAHIEQYF. The CDR3 DNA is TGCGCCAGCAGCGAGGGACTAGCGCATATTGAGCAGTACTTC.